This is a list of T cell receptor beta chains from one sample in a study of CD8 T cells in ankylosing spondylitis. TCRdb analysed the 5' RACE reads with MiXCR anew, one entry per CDR3 protein. The sample carries 250,000 to 300,000 distinct CDR3 sequences, around 20% recorded once. Specimen: blood, either unsorted or a sorted T cell fraction (not recorded which). The receptors shown here come from a male donor with ankylosing spondylitis or in good health (not recorded which). Each CDR3 is given with its conserved first and last residue. The D gene is left open where the match is weak. Part of the rows lack a size; the others show once, few, many or a class for expanded clones.

TRBJ1-4 | NA | NA | TRBV3-1 | TGTGCCAGCAGCCAACACCTCCCGGGGGGTGAAAAACTGTTTTTT | CASSQHLPGGEKLFF
TRBJ1-1 | NA | NA | TRBV3-1 | TGTGCCAGCAGCCCGTCGGGGGAGGGGAATACTGAAGCTTTCTTT | CASSPSGEGNTEAFF
TRBJ2-2 | TRBD1 | many | TRBV24-1 | TGTGCCACCAGTGATCCGGGACAGGGTAGCACCGGGGAGCTGTTTTTT | CATSDPGQGSTGELFF
TRBJ1-1 | NA | NA | TRBV20-1 | TGCAGTGCTCTCGGCAGGGAGGACACTGAAGCTTTCTTT | CSALGREDTEAFF
TRBJ2-5 | NA | few | TRBV5-1 | TGCGCCAGCAGCATAGCACAAGAGACCCAGTACTTC | CASSIAQETQYF
TRBJ2-2 | NA | NA | TRBV27 | TGTGCCAGCAGTAAGCCCGGGGCGAACACCGCGGAGCTGTTTTTT | CASSKPGANTAELFF
TRBJ1-5 | NA | NA | TRBV12-3/TRBV12-4 | TGTGCCAGCAGTTTACGTCATAGCAATCAGCCCCAGCATTTT | CASSLRHSNQPQHF
TRBJ1-1 | NA | NA | TRBV9 | TGTGCCAGCAGCGCTCCAGGGACTAACACTGAAGCTTTCTTT | CASSAPGTNTEAFF
TRBJ1-5 | TRBD1 | NA | TRBV6-1 | TGTACCATCCGGACAGGCCTTCAGCCCCAGCATTTT | CTIRTGLQPQHF
TRBJ2-2 | TRBD1 | many | TRBV12-3/TRBV12-4 | TGTGCCAGCAGTTTCGGGACAGGGTCGACCGGGGAGCTGTTTTTT | CASSFGTGSTGELFF
TRBJ1-5 | NA | NA | TRBV20-1 | TGCAGTGCCAAACACGGACAACCATATAGCAATCAGCCCCAGCATTTT | CSAKHGQPYSNQPQHF
TRBJ2-5 | NA | few | TRBV10-3 | TGTGCCATCAGTGCGACGGGCGGGGAGACCCAGTACTTC | CAISATGGETQYF
TRBJ1-2 | TRBD1 | few | TRBV20-1 | TGCAGTGTAGCGACAGGGAACTATGGCTACACCTTC | CSVATGNYGYTF
TRBJ1-5 | TRBD1 | NA | TRBV28 | TGTGCCAGACGGATTCAGGACAGGGTGGGCAATCAGCCCCAGCATTTT | CARRIQDRVGNQPQHF
TRBJ2-1 | TRBD1 | NA | TRBV9 | TGTGCCAGCAGCGCGACAGGGACCCACTACAATGAGCAGTTCTTC | CASSATGTHYNEQFF
TRBJ1-2 | NA | NA | TRBV5-4 | TGTGCCAGCAGCTTATTTCAGGGTAACTATGGCTACACCTTC | CASSLFQGNYGYTF
TRBJ2-1 | TRBD1 | NA | TRBV20-1 | TGCAGTGCTCCTGGACAGGGAGGAGGAGATGAGCAGTTCTTC | CSAPGQGGGDEQFF
TRBJ1-1 | TRBD1 | few | TRBV9 | TGTGCCAGCAGCGCAAAGGACAGGGTTTGGTGGAACACTGAAGCTTTCTTT | CASSAKDRVWWNTEAFF
TRBJ1-1 | NA | NA | TRBV18 | TGTGCCAGCTCATCAACAACAGGGTACACTGAAGCTTTCTTT | CASSSTTGYTEAFF
TRBJ2-3 | NA | many | TRBV9 | TGTGCCAGCAGCGTATCGGTCAGGGCTGGCGATACGCAGTATTTT | CASSVSVRAGDTQYF
TRBJ2-3 | TRBD1 | few | TRBV5-1 | TGCGCCAGCAGCCCACAGGGGCATACAGATACGCAGTATTTT | CASSPQGHTDTQYF
TRBJ2-5 | NA | NA | TRBV11-2 | TGTGCCAGCAGCTTAGATTTGCGCGAAGGGCTGGAGACCCAGTACTTC | CASSLDLREGLETQYF
TRBJ2-3 | NA | many | TRBV9 | TGTGCCAGCAGCCCAGGAGGGAGACTCGCGGATACGCAGTATTTT | CASSPGGRLADTQYF
TRBJ2-3 | NA | NA | TRBV12-3/TRBV12-4 | TGTGCCAGCAGTTTAAATGGGGACAGCACAGATACGCAGTATTTT | CASSLNGDSTDTQYF
TRBJ1-5 | TRBD1 | NA | TRBV5-1 | TGCGCCAGCAGCTTGGGCCCCCAGGGGGCCGACAATCAGCCCCAGCATTTT | CASSLGPQGADNQPQHF
TRBJ2-2 | NA | few | TRBV12-3/TRBV12-4 | TGTGCCAGCAAGTCGACAGACAACACCGGGGAGCTGTTTTTT | CASKSTDNTGELFF
TRBJ2-3 | NA | NA | TRBV11-2 | TGTGCCAGCAGCTATGCAGACCTTAGCACAGATACGCAGTATTTT | CASSYADLSTDTQYF
TRBJ2-3 | NA | few | TRBV5-6 | TGTGCCAGCAGCTTCCTAGCAGGAAGCACAGATACGCAGTATTTT | CASSFLAGSTDTQYF
TRBJ2-3 | NA | few | TRBV19 | TGTGCCAGTAGTATTGGTGGGGCAGATACGCAGTATTTT | CASSIGGADTQYF
TRBJ1-4 | NA | few | TRBV5-1 | TGCGCCAGCAGCTTGCAAGGGGATGAAAAACTGTTTTTT | CASSLQGDEKLFF
TRBJ2-5 | TRBD1 | NA | TRBV5-1 | TGCGCCAGCAGCATGGGACAGGGGGCCGAGACCCAGTACTTC | CASSMGQGAETQYF
TRBJ1-1 | NA | few | TRBV7-9 | TGTGCCAGCAGCTTAGGGGGGGCAGGACACACTGAAGCTTTCTTT | CASSLGGAGHTEAFF
TRBJ1-2 | NA | few | TRBV10-3 | TGTGCCATCGGGGATTCGTCCAACTATGGCTACACCTTC | CAIGDSSNYGYTF
TRBJ2-1 | TRBD2 | few | TRBV3-1 | TGTGCCAGCAGCGCGGGACTATTTTACAATGAGCAGTTCTTC | CASSAGLFYNEQFF
TRBJ2-2 | TRBD1 | few | TRBV12-3/TRBV12-4 | TGTGCCAGCAGAATGGGACAGTCTAGCACCGGGGAGCTGTTTTTT | CASRMGQSSTGELFF
TRBJ2-5 | NA | few | TRBV5-1 | TGCGCCAGCAGCTTTAACAGTATCGAGACCCAGTACTTC | CASSFNSIETQYF